A selection of T cell receptor beta chains follows, all from one sample in a study of T-cell memory formation after mild COVID-19. TCRdb reanalysed the 5' RACE reads using MiXCR and keeps one entry per CDR3 protein. The sample lists roughly 350,000 distinct CDR3 sequences, roughly 13% occurring once. The sample taken for sequencing was PBMCs or a T cell subset sorted from them (not recorded which). All receptors derive from a man in his late teens or twenties who had mild COVID-19 (a few samples of this study predate the infection). Cell type and time point are not known. Both conserved end residues are part of each CDR3. The D gene is left open where the match is weak. Clone sizes are given selectively: once, few, many, or a class where the clone is expanded.

>TRBJ1-2|TRBV12-3/TRBV12-4|NA|13|few
TGTGCCAGCAGCCCCGACTGGGGCCATGGCTACACCTTC
CASSPDWGHGYTF
>TRBJ2-1|TRBV15|NA|14|NA
TGTGCCTCTGCTTTCGGGGCGGTAAGTGATGAGCAGTTCTTC
CASAFGAVSDEQFF
>TRBJ1-6|TRBV12-3/TRBV12-4|NA|14|NA
TGTGCCAGCAGTCCTGACCTCTATAATTCACCCCTCCACTTT
CASSPDLYNSPLHF
>TRBJ1-2|TRBV6-4|NA|13|NA
TGTGCCAGCAGTCAGTTTCGGGTCTATGGCTACACCTTC
CASSQFRVYGYTF
>TRBJ1-2|TRBV29-1|NA|13|few
TGCAGCGTGGCCGGGGGGGAAGGCTATGGCTACACCTTC
CSVAGGEGYGYTF
>TRBJ2-3|TRBV15|NA|15|NA
TGTGCCACCAGCAAGCGAGGCAGGGTTGGAGATACGCAGTATTTT
CATSKRGRVGDTQYF
>TRBJ1-5|TRBV27|NA|14|few
TGTGCCAGCAGGGCAGGCCTAAGCAATCAGCCCCAGCATTTT
CASRAGLSNQPQHF
>TRBJ2-3|TRBV28|TRBD2|17|few
TGTGCCAGCAGTTTGTTGGGCGGGGGGCTTCTCACAGATACGCAGTATTTT
CASSLLGGGLLTDTQYF
>TRBJ1-2|TRBV7-9|TRBD1|13|NA
TGTGCCAGCAGCTTATGGGGGACAGGGGGCTACACCTTC
CASSLWGTGGYTF
>TRBJ2-5|TRBV27|NA|14|NA
TGTGCCAGCAGTTCGGCCAGAATCCAAGAGACCCAGTACTTC
CASSSARIQETQYF